The present T cell receptor beta chain was sequenced within a study of cytomegalovirus exposure and HLA in healthy donors (dated by TCRdb to between 2016 and 2019). Regarding the research as a whole: In an earlier analysis of some 610 of the donors, 276 Gb of sequence data and just under 120 million unique TCR beta sequences from about 190 million T cells were reported. About 280 gigabases of sequencing data and approximately 84 million unique TCR sequences were included in an early release covering around 600 HLA-typed donors. Of the 350 to 450 genotyped donors, 81% fell in the genetic ancestry cluster associated with self-reported Caucasian donors. The aim of the study was to test whether cataloging public T cell receptors could identify signatures of past pathogen exposure. The study used immunosequencing to profile the T cell repertoires of approximately 690 subjects and linked those repertoires to cytomegalovirus serostatus. In addition to the first cohort of 650 to 750 subjects, a separate validation cohort of 130 or so different subjects was used. To predict cytomegalovirus infection status, the study combined high-throughput TCR immunosequencing, statistical association of individual TCRs with disease status, and machine learning. A later analysis re-examined previously published TCR beta repertoires from about 670 donors and added high-resolution HLA genotyping to investigate patterns of TCR occurrence. In the later analysis, no new phenotypic data were used to find candidate immune exposures; instead, reliance was placed on TCR beta sequences and their occurrence across donors. An earlier analysis of around 580 of the donors used high-throughput TCR beta sequencing to judge whether each TCR beta V gene segment behaved as functional or pseudogenic. Donor age, sex, ethnicity and CMV serostatus were collected together with the repertoire data. Genome-wide SNP genotypes for about three fifths of the 666 donors were used in a later genetic analysis, which treated that subset as a discovery cohort. Every discovery cohort repertoire had been produced on one sequencing platform. HLA typing included class I and class II loci at four-digit resolution. Typing coverage differed by locus: A, B, C, DRB1 and DQB1 were typed in about 620-630 donors, DQA1 in 522, DPA1 in some 600, and DPB1 in 472. About 5 DR-DQ haplotypes were handled as single units for association and clustering, since linkage in the cohort was strong. Across about 380 genotyped donors of the cohort, an average of about 240,000 unique TCR beta nucleotide sequences per donor were sequenced, and roughly 20% of those sequences were non-productive.

A remark on this clone: Its antigen is still unknown. The input lacks base qualities; no much larger clone sits a single base away.

Library generation was performed with the immunoSEQ multiplex PCR assay. For the multiplex PCR, a mixture combining 60 forward primers for TCR Vbeta segments and 13 reverse primers for TCR Jbeta segments was used. The CDR3 region of rearranged TCR beta genes was amplified from genomic DNA with a multiplex PCR assay. The amplified TCR beta libraries were sequenced on the Illumina HiSeq System as 87-base-pair reads. Per the authors' processing: Across the 500 to 750 repertoires, a later analysis counted tens of millions of unique TCR beta chains, 9.5 million to 13 million of which were shared by at least two donors. A nearest-neighbor algorithm error-corrected the raw reads and collapsed the reads into unique sequences, merging closely related sequences to remove PCR and sequencing errors. Alignment of CDR3 sequences to IMGT reference sequences was used to assign V, D and J gene segments. For a sequence to be retained, a match of at least six nucleotides to both a V gene segment and a J gene segment was required. Rearrangements were classified as productive when the CDR3 lacked stop codons and remained in frame with V and J, and all other rearrangements were classified as non-productive. Following IMGT convention, CDR3 was defined as the stretch from the second conserved V-encoded cysteine up to the conserved J-encoded phenylalanine. Sequences without an unambiguous match to a single V gene segment were excluded from the earlier analysis of 450 to 650 of the donors. In an earlier analysis of a few hundred of the donors, V segments were called functional above 56.7% productive rearrangements and were called segregating when the between-donor standard deviation exceeded 5%. A statistical classification framework was developed to diagnose cytomegalovirus status using the catalog of TCR beta chain sequences. V and J gene assignment, in a later analysis, came from comparing TCR nucleotide sequences with IMGT/GENE-DB human TR gene sequences. Using the TCRdist pipeline, a later analysis assigned CDR3 sequences along with most-parsimonious VDJ recombination scenarios. In a later analysis, each TCR beta chain was defined by its CDR3 amino acid sequence together with its V-gene family, and reads without a unique V-gene family were excluded. As a way to deal with suspected cross-contamination and a sequencing artifact, a later analysis dropped approximately 590 nucleotide sequences that were highly shared and had low generation probability. In a later analysis, a clonal expansion index was calculated for each public chain from normalized within-repertoire ranks of inferred template counts. A later analysis computed generation probabilities with a VDJ recombination model fitted to out-of-frame rearrangements, and checked the results against IGoR. Hypergeometric tests were used in a later analysis to score TCR-TCR, TCR-HLA and TCR-CMV co-occurrence, with a repertoire-size bias correction applied to the TCR pairs. A later analysis estimated false discovery rates by permuting HLA or CMV assignments 20 times. A later analysis grouped co-occurring TCRs with DBSCAN, adding TCRdist sequence similarity when clustering within HLA-allele-positive subsets. For co-occurrence clustering, repertoires with fewer than 30,000 or more than 120,000 public chains were excluded, along with 4 to 6 repertoires with anomalous nucleotide sharing. The table was pulled from immuneACCESS by TCRdb, which kept in-frame rearrangements only. Such tables lose some clones; where checked, under half of the loss comes from unresolved V genes, and the rest has no known cause. V, J and clone size are those of that table, while D and trimming were read from the DNA. The sample table holds about 96,000 clones, of which 65% to 85% were seen once. In total, the top ten clones hold over 12% of the sample.

Including cysteine and phenylalanine, the CDR3 has 14 amino acids. Only the CDR3 DNA stays, 42 bases, in frame from base 1. V loses 5 bases at its end and J loses 7 bases; junction bases beyond the gene matches: 7. Via the germline V gene, CDR1 is SNHLY and CDR2 FYNNEI. The cohort consisted of some 670 healthy bone marrow donors. At the time of sampling, all cohort members were nominally healthy, though unrecorded immune exposures were likely present. The donor tested CMV seropositive, placing the donor among the 290 or so seropositive members of the cohort. Every donor gave a peripheral blood sample, and the peripheral blood mononuclear cells from that sample were used for TCR beta sequencing. The Qiagen DNeasy Blood Extraction Kit was used to extract genomic DNA from the blood cell samples. Beyond this particular receptor, the publication reports: Because counts were too low, roughly 17 rarely observed V segments, including chromosome 9 orphons, were left out of the earlier analysis of 500 to 750 of the donors. In vitro tests confirmed that three of the cytomegalovirus-associated TCR beta chains recognize cytomegalovirus antigens. HLA typing was unavailable for some donors at each locus, so association tests used only the typed subset. The study gave a list of some 150 TCR beta chains associated with cytomegalovirus. Broadly in line with IMGT annotations, most TCR beta V segments showed up in productive rearrangements about 87% or about 30% of the time in an earlier analysis of some 590 of the donors. This cohort had only TCR beta chains sequenced, and the lack of alpha or paired-chain data limited which features could be detected. The 87-base-pair reads could not distinguish some IMGT-functional V segments, including TRBV6-2 and TRBV6-3, so those segments were excluded. When HLA alleles, especially DR and DQ, strongly co-occurred, attributing TCR associations to individual alleles was difficult. At a false discovery rate of 0.05, a later analysis linked 16,951 TCR beta sequences to specific HLA alleles. Compared with equally common non-associated chains, HLA-associated TCR beta chains in a later analysis were more clonally expanded and had lower generation probabilities. CMV serostatus was the only immune exposure information available for the cohort. A further reported finding was that TCR beta sequences accurately predicted the HLA-A and HLA-B alleles for most subjects in the first cohort. It was suggested by the authors that the approach could potentially be generalized to other disease states and immunological phenotypes. Most TCR sequences were observed very rarely across donors, whereas some public TCRs were present in many individuals. Linkage disequilibrium might explain the correlated functional status among segregating V segments, but an unknown experimental factor could not be excluded. A later analysis found that TCR association rates varied across HLA loci, with DRB1 alleles showing the most associated TCRs and HLA-C alleles the fewest. In a later analysis, most CMV-associated TCR beta chains were found to appear HLA-restricted, with HLA associations seemingly driven largely by CMV exposure. According to a later genetic analysis, donors in an Asian-associated ancestry cluster had fewer N-insertions in productive TCRs than the roughly 670-donor mean. The presence/absence analyses assumed that sequencing depth was roughly uniform across donors, and that assumption may not be true. A later analysis reported that several top co-occurrence clusters appeared linked to parvovirus B19, influenza, CMV and Epstein-Barr virus. The classifier was reported to diagnose cytomegalovirus status with high specificity and sensitivity in both the original cohort and the validation cohort. A cluster of highly shared sequence variants was judged likely to represent a technical artifact of the sequencing pipeline. An association between a missense DCLRE1C variant and V-gene and J-gene trimming of TCR beta chains was found in a later genetic analysis and replicated in an independent cohort.

Specimen: PBMCs. The receptor chain draws on TRBV2 and TRBJ1-4; TRBD1 matches 7 bases in the middle. The clonotype was recovered from a woman between 70 and 85 years old in good health and CMV-seropositive. The CDR3: CASSRRQGPEKLFF. The DNA sequence is given as TGTGCCAGCAGTAGGAGACAGGGTCCTGAAAAACTGTTTTTT.